The entry that follows covers one T cell receptor beta chain sequence. The time point denotes: sample taken at primary tumor resection. Samples were obtained from more than 70 donors, all untreated early-stage non-small cell lung cancer patients. Unsorted whole RNA from tumor, nontumor lung or frozen PBMC underwent sequencing. The data were obtained in a study of spatial heterogeneity in lung cancer. Every cDNA TCR molecule received its own unique molecular identifier. TCRdb independently ran MiXCR on the 5' RACE reads; one entry per CDR3 protein. The repertoire has some 80,000 distinct CDR3 sequences, about 7.8% of them found once; the top ten carry 6% to 7%. CDR3 length: 14 amino acids. The germline V gene encodes CDR1 MNHEY and CDR2 SVGAGI. Trimming took off 5 bases at V and 9 bases at J, with 17 bases between the two ends.

Sequencing used PBMCs, obtained at surgery. The chain combines TRBV6-5 with TRBJ2-1, with D possibly being TRBD2 (6 bases). This sequence was found in a male donor with early-stage non-small cell lung cancer. CDR3 sequence: CASSPGLSAGEQFF. CDR3 sequence (DNA): TGTGCCAGCAGTCCGGGACTCTCGGCGGGTGAGCAGTTCTTC.